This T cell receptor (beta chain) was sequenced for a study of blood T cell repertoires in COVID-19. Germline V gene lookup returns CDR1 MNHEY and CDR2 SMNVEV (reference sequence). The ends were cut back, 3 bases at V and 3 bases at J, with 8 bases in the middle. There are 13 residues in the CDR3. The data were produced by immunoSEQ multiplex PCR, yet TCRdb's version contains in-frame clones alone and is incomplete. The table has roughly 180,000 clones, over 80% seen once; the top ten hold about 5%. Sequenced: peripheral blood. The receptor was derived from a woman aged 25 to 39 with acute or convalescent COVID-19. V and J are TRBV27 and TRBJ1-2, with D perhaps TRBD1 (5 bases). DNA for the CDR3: TGTGCCAGCAGTTTTGGGGGGGACTATGGCTACACCTTC. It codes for CASSFGGDYGYTF.